These T cell receptor beta chains were read from a single sample in a study of glioma-infiltrating T cells. TCRdb reprocessed the multiplex PCR reads via MiXCR and lists one record per CDR3 protein. Among 95,000 to 150,000 distinct CDR3 sequences listed, roughly 24% were seen once. The sample was glioma tissue, nonneoplastic brain tissue, or PBMCs (not recorded which). The source of these receptors is a human donor with low-grade glioma or glioblastoma, undergoing nonglioma brain surgery, or in good health (not recorded which). CDR3s include the opening cysteine and the closing phenylalanine or tryptophan. The D gene is left open where the match is weak. Size values are once, few and many counts, or a class for expanded clones, and some rows have none.

D gene,clone size,J gene,V gene,CDR3 protein,CDR3 DNA
TRBD1,-,TRBJ1-2,TRBV19,CASSITGQGHYGYTF,TGTGCCAGTAGTATTACTGGACAGGGACACTATGGCTACACCTTC
-,many,TRBJ2-1,TRBV28,CASSSGSTKNEQFF,TGTGCCAGCAGTTCTGGGTCCACGAAAAATGAGCAGTTCTTC
TRBD1,-,TRBJ1-1,TRBV19,CASTVRTGGNTEAFF,TGTGCCAGTACCGTAAGGACAGGAGGGAACACTGAAGCTTTCTTT
-,many,TRBJ2-1,TRBV29-1,CSVVKDRYNEQFF,TGCAGCGTTGTTAAGGACAGATACAATGAGCAGTTCTTC
TRBD2,many,TRBJ2-3,TRBV2,CASAPLVAGDTQYF,TGTGCCAGCGCACCCCTCGTAGCGGGGGATACGCAGTATTTT
-,few,TRBJ2-7,TRBV5-4,CASSLERGSEEQYF,TGTGCCAGCAGCTTGGAAAGGGGTTCGGAGGAGCAGTACTTC
TRBD2,many,TRBJ2-3,TRBV4-2,CASSPLGLAGGEDTQYF,TGTGCCAGCAGCCCACTCGGACTAGCGGGAGGTGAAGATACGCAGTATTTT
TRBD1,few,TRBJ1-1,TRBV5-4,CASSLAGGSNTEAFF,TGTGCCAGCAGCTTGGCAGGGGGTTCGAACACTGAAGCTTTCTTT
TRBD2,many,TRBJ2-7,TRBV20-1,CSAGSGYPYEQYF,TGCAGTGCCGGTAGCGGGTATCCCTACGAGCAGTACTTC
TRBD2,-,TRBJ2-1,TRBV30,CAWSVGLAGPQFF,TGTGCCTGGAGTGTCGGACTAGCGGGACCCCAGTTCTTC
-,once,TRBJ2-6,TRBV29-1,CSVYEGAGANVLTF,TGCAGCGTTTATGAGGGAGCCGGGGCCAACGTCCTGACTTTC
TRBD2,many,TRBJ2-7,TRBV4-1,CASSEVAGERYEQYF,TGCGCCAGCAGCGAAGTAGCGGGAGAGAGGTACGAGCAGTACTTC
TRBD2,many,TRBJ2-7,TRBV27,CASSLLPGTSPYEQYF,TGTGCCAGCAGTTTATTGCCCGGGACTAGCCCCTACGAGCAGTACTTC
-,many,TRBJ2-7,TRBV20-1,CSARGLTESSYEQYF,TGCAGTGCTAGAGGATTGACGGAGAGCTCCTACGAGCAGTACTTC
TRBD1,many,TRBJ1-5,TRBV7-2,CASSLFSGQGTQPQHF,TGTGCCAGCAGCTTATTCTCGGGACAGGGGACTCAGCCCCAGCATTTT
TRBD1,many,TRBJ2-5,TRBV12-3/TRBV12-4,CASSLRDREETQYF,TGTGCCAGCAGCCTTAGGGACAGGGAAGAGACCCAGTACTTC
-,many,TRBJ2-1,TRBV6-1,CASSLGVPGANEQFF,TGTGCCAGCAGTCTCGGTGTTCCGGGAGCCAATGAGCAGTTCTTC
TRBD1,-,TRBJ1-5,TRBV28,CASGRGSGQGDQPQHF,TGTGCCAGCGGTCGGGGCTCAGGACAGGGGGATCAGCCCCAGCATTTT